A selection of T cell receptor beta chains follows, all from one sample in a study of memory CD4+ T cells and cytomegalovirus serostatus. Here immunoSEQ multiplex PCR was the method, and the copy in TCRdb shows in-frame clones only, minus some. The top ten clones hold 1% to 1.2% of a sample with 55,000 to 65,000 clones, roughly three quarters of them seen once. Specimen: memory CD4+ T cells from blood. The receptor source for this set is an adult in good health and CMV-seronegative. Each CDR3 is given with its conserved first and last residue. A D gene is named only where the DNA matches it firmly. Only part of the rows carry a size: once, few, many, or a class if the clone is expanded.

D gene,J gene,clone size,V gene,CDR3 DNA,CDR3 protein
TRBD2,TRBJ2-1,NA,TRBV30,TGTGCCTGGAGTTCCGGACTAGCGTCACGTGAGCAGTTCTTC,CAWSSGLASREQFF
NA,TRBJ1-4,NA,TRBV4-1,TGCGCCAGCAGCCAAGATCCAGGTGGTTCGGGTGCAACTAATGAAAAACTGTTTTTT,CASSQDPGGSGATNEKLFF
TRBD1,TRBJ2-5,NA,TRBV15,TGTGCCACCAGCAGAGGAACTTTGGACAGGGGAGGTATAGAGACCCAGTACTTC,CATSRGTLDRGGIETQYF
NA,TRBJ2-7,NA,TRBV10-3,TGTGCCGCCGGGAGAAGCTCCTACGAGCAGTACTTC,CAAGRSSYEQYF
NA,TRBJ1-1,NA,TRBV6-1,TGTGCCAGCAGTGATTGGACTGAAGCTTTCTTT,CASSDWTEAFF
NA,TRBJ2-2,NA,TRBV6-5,TGTGCCAGCAGTTACGTGGGGAGAACCGGGGAGCTGTTTTTT,CASSYVGRTGELFF
NA,TRBJ2-3,NA,TRBV30,TGTGCCTCCCAAGGGTTGTCGGCAGGGGGAGGAGATACGCAGTATTTT,CASQGLSAGGGDTQYF
NA,TRBJ1-3,NA,TRBV2,TGTGCCAGCATCCCTGACAGGCTCTCTGGAAACACCATATATTTT,CASIPDRLSGNTIYF
NA,TRBJ2-7,NA,TRBV5-1,TGCGCCAGCAGTATTAGAGATAACTACGAGCAGTACTTC,CASSIRDNYEQYF
TRBD1,TRBJ1-1,NA,TRBV6-5,TGTGCCAGCACAGGGGGAGTGGGCACTGAAGCTTTCTTT,CASTGGVGTEAFF
TRBD1,TRBJ1-2,NA,TRBV7-8,TGTGCCAGCAGCCACGACAGGGCGGGCGGCTACACCTTC,CASSHDRAGGYTF
TRBD1,TRBJ1-2,NA,TRBV18,TGTGCCAGCTCAACCGGGACAGGGGTTTCCTATGGCTACACCTTC,CASSTGTGVSYGYTF
NA,TRBJ2-7,once,TRBV5-1,TGCGCCAGCAGCTTGGAGAGCCAATCCTACGAGCAGTACTTC,CASSLESQSYEQYF
NA,TRBJ2-5,NA,TRBV7-8,TGTGCCAGCAGCGTATCTCACGGACAGCAAGAGACCCAGTACTTC,CASSVSHGQQETQYF
NA,TRBJ1-4,NA,TRBV14,TGTGCCAGCAGGGCAGGTGCAACTAATGAAAAACTGTTTTTT,CASRAGATNEKLFF